Presented here are 18 T cell receptor beta chains from one specimen sequenced in a study of beta chain features in type 1 diabetes. The authors reverse transcribed all of the isolated RNA, so sequencing captured expressed TCRB transcripts. Clones were read by immunoSEQ multiplex PCR, and TCRdb kept only the in-frame ones, dropping some. There are fewer than 500,000 clones in the sample; about 15% occur only once, and approximately 0.035% lies in the top ten. Source material: naive CD4+ T cells from blood. These receptors were taken from a man between 25 and 39 years old in good health.

This clone appeared a few times. The chain combines TRBV10-3 with TRBJ2-5; 13 nucleotides agree with TRBD2. The CDR3 contains 15 residues. V was clipped by 4 bases and J by 1 base; unmatched bases: 0. Germline CDR1 reads ENHRY; CDR2 reads SYGVKD. The CDR3 region has the DNA TGTGCCATCAGTGGGACTAGCGGGAGCCAAGAGACCCAGTACTTC. Its translation: CAISGTSGSQETQYF.

The chain recombines TRBV7-9 with TRBJ2-5, with D possibly TRBD2 on 5 matching bases. Germline CDR1 and CDR2: SEHNR and FQNEAQ (reference sequence). The CDR3 spans 14 residues. V gave up 8 bases and J gave up 5 bases, with 18 bases separating them. CDR3 DNA: TGTGCCAGCCGCCGGACTCAAGCCCGGGAGACCCAGTACTTC. Protein sequence: CASRRTQARETQYF.

CDR3 amino acids: CAWSPLGVGEQFF. CDR3 bases: TGTGCCTGGAGTCCCCTGGGAGTAGGTGAGCAGTTCTTC. This chain joins TRBV30 and TRBJ2-1; possible D gene TRBD2, 5 bases. Deletions cut 2 bases from V and 9 bases from J, with 14 bases between. Germline V gene lookup returns CDR1 GTSNPN and CDR2 SVGIG (reference sequence). The CDR3 consists of 13 residues.

V and J are TRBV4-1 and TRBJ1-4; D gene ambiguous. The CDR3 totals 11 residues. In germline, CDR1 is MGHRA, CDR2 YSYEKL. Trimming pared 0 bases from V and 11 bases from J, leaving 4 bases between. The DNA for the CDR3 is TGCGCCAGCAGCCAAGATAGCAAACTGTTTTTT. This gives the protein CASSQDSKLFF.

This clone was seen a handful of times. This sequence joins TRBV5-1 and TRBJ2-1, with 10 bases fitting TRBD2. This CDR3 has 18 residues. Germline V gene lookup returns CDR1 SGHRS and CDR2 YFSETQ. V shed 0 bases and J 8 bases; nucleotides not matched to a gene: 14. The CDR3 coding sequence is TGCGCCAGCAGCTTGGCCAAGGTTGGAAGCGGGAGGGCCGATGAGCAGTTCTTC. Residues: CASSLAKVGSGRADEQFF. The whole variable domain, remainder taken from reference TRBV5-1 and TRBJ2-1, is KAGVTQTPRYLIKTRGQQVTLSCSPISGHRSVSWYQQTPGQGLQFLFEYFSETQRNKGNFPGRFSGRQFSNSRSEMNVSTLELGDSALYLCASSLAKVGSGRADEQFFGPGTRLTVL.

The chain couples TRBV4-3 to TRBJ2-1; D is unresolved. CDR1 and CDR2 from the germline V gene are LGHNA and YSLEER. Trimming cost V 0 bases and J 1 base, with 13 bases left between them. The CDR3 is 17 amino acids. Written as DNA, the CDR3 is TGCGCCAGCAGCCAAGATGTAGGGCGGTTATCCTACAATGAGCAGTTCTTC. Its protein product is CASSQDVGRLSYNEQFF.

This clone occurred a few times. This sequence joins TRBV7-2 and TRBJ1-1; no definite D call. CDR1 SGHTA and CDR2 FQGNSA come from the germline V gene. CDR3 length: 14 amino acids. The ends were cut back, 4 bases at V and 1 base at J, with 10 bases in the middle. DNA for the CDR3: TGTGCCAGCAGCTCACAATGGGGGAACACTGAAGCTTTCTTT. The encoded protein is CASSSQWGNTEAFF.

The genes are TRBV7-2 and TRBJ1-1; no definite D call. Germline loops: CDR1 SGHTA, CDR2 FQGNSA. The CDR3 contains 13 residues. The V end was cut by 3 bases, the J end by 7 bases, with 12 bases between. The CDR3 bases are TGTGCCAGCAGCTTCTCCGGGAGTAATGAAGCTTTCTTT. Translating it yields CASSFSGSNEAFF. Drawing the rest from reference TRBV7-2 and TRBJ1-1, the complete variable domain is GAGVSQSPSNKVTEKGKDVELRCDPISGHTALYWYRQSLGQGLEFLIYFQGNSAPDKSGLPSDRFSAERTGGSVSTLTIQRTQQEDSAVYLCASSFSGSNEAFFGQGTRLTVV.

V gene TRBV7-2 combines with J gene TRBJ2-2; D remains ambiguous. The germline V gene has CDR1 SGHTA and CDR2 FQGNSA. The CDR3 consists of 14 residues. Trimming took 1 base from V and 4 from J, leaving 7 bases between them. This CDR3 is CASSLVHGTGELFF. CDR3 DNA sequence: TGTGCCAGCAGCTTAGTACACGGCACCGGGGAGCTGTTTTTT.

The chain recombines TRBV27 with TRBJ1-1; possible D gene TRBD1, 5 bases. Germline CDR1 and CDR2: MNHEY and SMNVEV (reference sequence). With 2 bases removed from V and 6 bases from J, the gap between germline ends came to 7 bases. This CDR3 spans 12 amino acids. The CDR3 nucleotides are TGTGCCAGCAGTTTAACAGGATCTGAAGCTTTCTTT. The encoded protein is CASSLTGSEAFF.

This clone was detected only a few times. This rearrangement joins TRBV7-9 to TRBJ2-3, with unresolved D. The germline V gene encodes CDR1 SEHNR and CDR2 FQNEAQ (reference sequence). Deletions cut 5 bases from V and 4 bases from J, with 10 bases between. This CDR3 is built from 13 residues. The CDR3 spells CASSQTAPDTQYF. For the CDR3, the DNA is TGTGCCAGCAGCCAAACAGCCCCAGATACGCAGTATTTT.

This clone has more than one count but fewer than ten. This chain connects TRBV5-1 to TRBJ2-2; D is unclear. The CDR3 spans 15 residues. Germline-derived CDR1 and CDR2 are SGHRS and YFSETQ. Trimming left V 0 bases short and J 3 bases short, with 9 bases between. The CDR3 coding sequence is TGCGCCAGCAGCTTGGACAGTCAGGACACCGGGGAGCTGTTTTTT. This translates into CASSLDSQDTGELFF.

CDR3 nucleotide sequence: TGCAGTGCTAGTAGAAGCGGTAGGATGTTTTTT. As protein: CSASRSGRMFF. The chain is built from TRBV20-1 and TRBJ2-2, with D tentatively TRBD2 (5 bases). Germline values: CDR1 DFQATT, CDR2 SNEGSKA (reference sequence). Trimming removed 3 bases from V and 15 bases from J, with 14 bases in between. The CDR3 length is 11 residues.

This clone came up a few times. The V call is TRBV29-1, the J call TRBJ1-1; D is unresolved. The germline V gene has CDR1 SQVTM and CDR2 ANQGSEA. Trimming left V 1 base short and J 8 bases short, with 11 bases between. CDR3 length equals 12 residues. The CDR3 loop reads CSVEGFEVEAFF. CDR3 bases: TGCAGCGTTGAAGGGTTCGAAGTCGAAGCTTTCTTT.

A few counts support this clone. The CDR3 bases are TGTGCCAGCAGCGCGGACATCGCGAACACCGGGGAGCTGTTTTTT. The encoded protein is CASSADIANTGELFF. The rearrangement joins TRBV9 to TRBJ2-2; the D gene is possibly TRBD1 (5 bases). V shed 3 bases and J shed 0 bases, with 9 bases lying between them. Per the germline V gene, CDR1 is SGDLS and CDR2 is YYNGEE. This CDR3 contains 15 residues.

The genes are TRBV4-1 and TRBJ2-6; maybe TRBD1 (5 bases). This CDR3 contains 14 residues. The germline CDR1 and CDR2 sequences are MGHRA and YSYEKL. Trimming shortened V by 4 bases and J by 2 bases, and 6 bases separated the two germline ends. DNA of the CDR3: TGCGCCAGCAGCCGGGGCCCTGGGGCCAACGTCCTGACTTTC. Amino acids: CASSRGPGANVLTF.

In its sample, this clone was seen a few times. Different DNA sequences within this sample yield the same CDR3. The V call is TRBV30, the J call TRBJ1-5; D is unclear. Germline CDR1 is GTSNPN and CDR2 is SVGIG (reference sequence). CDR3 length: 13 amino acids. V was clipped by 0 bases and J by 3 bases, with 6 bases between them. CDR3 in amino acids: CAWSVQSNQPQHF. The CDR3 nucleotides are TGTGCCTGGAGTGTCCAGTCCAATCAGCCCCAGCATTTT.

This clone was detected only a few times. V is TRBV13 and J is TRBJ2-5; 12 nucleotides line up with TRBD2. V lost 3 bases to trimming and J lost 2 bases; unmatched junction nucleotides: 13. This CDR3 is built from 19 residues. The germline CDR1 and CDR2 sequences are PRHDT and FYEKMQ (reference sequence). The CDR3 spells CASSFALPGLAGNQETQYF. CDR3 DNA: TGTGCCAGCAGCTTCGCCCTCCCGGGACTAGCGGGTAATCAAGAGACCCAGTACTTC. Variable domain in full (rest from reference TRBV13 and TRBJ2-5): AAGVIQSPRHLIKEKRETATLKCYPIPRHDTVYWYQQGPGQDPQFLISFYEKMQSDKGSIPDRFSAQQFSDYHSELNMSSLELGDSALYFCASSFALPGLAGNQETQYFGPGTRLLVL.